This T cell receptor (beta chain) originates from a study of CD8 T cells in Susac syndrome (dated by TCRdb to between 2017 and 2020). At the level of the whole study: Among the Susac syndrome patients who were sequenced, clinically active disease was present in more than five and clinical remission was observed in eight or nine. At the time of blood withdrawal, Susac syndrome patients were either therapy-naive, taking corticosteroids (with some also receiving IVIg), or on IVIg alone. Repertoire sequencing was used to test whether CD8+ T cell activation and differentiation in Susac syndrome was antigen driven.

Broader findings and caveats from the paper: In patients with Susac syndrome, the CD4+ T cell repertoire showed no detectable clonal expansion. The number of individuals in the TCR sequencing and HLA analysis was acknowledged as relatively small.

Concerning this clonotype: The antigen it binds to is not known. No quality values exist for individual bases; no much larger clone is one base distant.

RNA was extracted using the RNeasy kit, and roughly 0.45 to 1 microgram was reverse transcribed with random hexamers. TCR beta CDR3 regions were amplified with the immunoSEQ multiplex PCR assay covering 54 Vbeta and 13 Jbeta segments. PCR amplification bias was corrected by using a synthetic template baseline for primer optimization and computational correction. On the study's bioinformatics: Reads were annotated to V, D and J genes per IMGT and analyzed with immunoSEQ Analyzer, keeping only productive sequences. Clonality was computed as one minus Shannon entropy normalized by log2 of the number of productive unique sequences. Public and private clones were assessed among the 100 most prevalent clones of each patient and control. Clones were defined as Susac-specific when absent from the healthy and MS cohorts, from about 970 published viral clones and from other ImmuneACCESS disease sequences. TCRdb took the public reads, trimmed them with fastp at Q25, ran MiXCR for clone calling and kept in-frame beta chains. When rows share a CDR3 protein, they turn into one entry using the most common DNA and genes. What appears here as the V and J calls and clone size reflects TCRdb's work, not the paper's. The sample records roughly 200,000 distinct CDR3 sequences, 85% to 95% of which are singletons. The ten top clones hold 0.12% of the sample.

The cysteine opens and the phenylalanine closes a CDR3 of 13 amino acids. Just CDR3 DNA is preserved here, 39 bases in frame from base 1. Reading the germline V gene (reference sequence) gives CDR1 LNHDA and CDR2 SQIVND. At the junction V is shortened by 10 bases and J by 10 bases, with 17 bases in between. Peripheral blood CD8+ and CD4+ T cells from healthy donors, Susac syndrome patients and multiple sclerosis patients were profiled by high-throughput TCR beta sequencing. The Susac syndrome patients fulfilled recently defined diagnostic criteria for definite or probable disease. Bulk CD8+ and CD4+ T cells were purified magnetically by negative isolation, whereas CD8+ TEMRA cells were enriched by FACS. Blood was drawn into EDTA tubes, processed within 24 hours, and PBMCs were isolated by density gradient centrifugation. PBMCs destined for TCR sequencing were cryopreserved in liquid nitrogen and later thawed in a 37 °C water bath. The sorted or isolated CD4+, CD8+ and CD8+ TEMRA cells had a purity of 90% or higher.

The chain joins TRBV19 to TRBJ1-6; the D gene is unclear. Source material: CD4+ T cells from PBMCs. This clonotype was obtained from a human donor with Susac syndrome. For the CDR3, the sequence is CATVPKGGSPLHF. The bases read TGTGCCACCGTGCCCAAGGGAGGGTCACCCCTCCACTTT.